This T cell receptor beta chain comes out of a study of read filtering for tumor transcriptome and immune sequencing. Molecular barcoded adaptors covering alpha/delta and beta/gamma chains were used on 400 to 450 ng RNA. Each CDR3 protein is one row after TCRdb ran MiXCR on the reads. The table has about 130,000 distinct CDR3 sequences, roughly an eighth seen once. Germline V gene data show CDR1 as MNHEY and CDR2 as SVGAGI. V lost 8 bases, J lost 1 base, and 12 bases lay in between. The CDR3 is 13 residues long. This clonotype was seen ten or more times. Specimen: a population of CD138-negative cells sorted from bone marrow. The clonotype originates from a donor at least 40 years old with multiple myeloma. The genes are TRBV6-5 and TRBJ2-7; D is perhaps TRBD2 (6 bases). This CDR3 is CASSSSGSYEQYF. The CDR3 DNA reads TGTGCCAGCTCCAGTAGCGGATCCTACGAGCAGTACTTC.